This is a list of T cell receptor beta chains from one sample in a study of OX40 agonist ivuxolimab in advanced cancers. Data came from immunoSEQ multiplex PCR; TCRdb stores just in-frame clones and leaves some out. The table has roughly 30,000 clones, 75% to 95% seen once. The specimen was CD4+ or CD8+ T cells sorted from blood, collected in a trial of the OX40 agonist ivuxolimab. The receptors stem from an adult with an advanced solid tumor such as melanoma, head and neck, liver or kidney cancer. The CDR3 runs from the conserved cysteine through the conserved F or W. D genes are given only for firm matches. Size values are once, few and many counts, or a class for expanded clones, and some rows have none.

j_call d_call clone_size v_call cdr3_nt cdr3_aa
TRBJ2-4 TRBD1 . TRBV6-5 TGTGCCAGCAGTCCGGGACAGCTAGCCAAAAACATTCAGTACTTC CASSPGQLAKNIQYF
TRBJ2-2 . . TRBV5-6 TGTGCCAGCAGCTTGGTACCGAACACCGGGGAGCTGTTTTTT CASSLVPNTGELFF
TRBJ2-5 TRBD1 . TRBV19 TGTGCCAGTAGTAGGACAGGGGGCGTAGAGACCCAGTACTTC CASSRTGGVETQYF
TRBJ2-5 . . TRBV7-9 TGTGCCAGCAGCCCCGACGGCGAAGAGACCCAGTACTTC CASSPDGEETQYF
TRBJ2-2 . . TRBV10-3 TGTGCCATCAGTGGGGGGGCGGAGCTGTTTTTT CAISGGAELFF
TRBJ2-7 . . TRBV6-5 TGTGCCAGCAGTTATCCCCCCACGGAGCAGTACTTC CASSYPPTEQYF
TRBJ2-2 . . TRBV11-3 TGTGCCAGCAGCCAGGACGGCTACGCGAACACCGGGGAGCTGTTTTTT CASSQDGYANTGELFF
TRBJ2-3 TRBD2 once TRBV7-9 TGTGCCAGCAGCAACCTCGAGACTAGCGGGGAGTCAAAAACAGATACGCAGTATTTT CASSNLETSGESKTDTQYF
TRBJ2-3 TRBD2 . TRBV28 TGTGCCAGCAGTCCCCGGACTAGCGCTCGAGATACGCAGTATTTT CASSPRTSARDTQYF
TRBJ2-1 . . TRBV29-1 TGCAGCGTTGTAGCGCCCAACGAGAATGAGCAGTTCTTC CSVVAPNENEQFF
TRBJ2-1 TRBD1 . TRBV27 TGTGCCAGCAGGCACGGGACAGGGGGTTTCAATGAGCAGTTCTTC CASRHGTGGFNEQFF
TRBJ1-2 TRBD1 . TRBV10-3 TGTGCCACCTGGACAGGGGAACACTATGGCTACACCTTC CATWTGEHYGYTF
TRBJ2-1 TRBD2 . TRBV7-9 TGTGCCAGCAGCTTTAGCGGGAATATATACAATGAGCAGTTCTTC CASSFSGNIYNEQFF
TRBJ2-3 TRBD2 medium-sized TRBV6-4 TGTGCCAGCAGCTACCTAGCGGGGGGCACAGATACGCAGTATTTT CASSYLAGGTDTQYF
TRBJ2-3 . few TRBV5-1 TGCGCCAGCAGCCTAGGGACGGCTAGCACAGATACGCAGTATTTT CASSLGTASTDTQYF
TRBJ2-3 . . TRBV7-9 TGTGCCAGCAGCTTAGAAGGGGTGGATACGCAGTATTTT CASSLEGVDTQYF
TRBJ1-5 TRBD1 . TRBV19 TGTGCCAGTGGTCTTTTGGGACAGCTACATCAGCCCCAGCATTTT CASGLLGQLHQPQHF
TRBJ1-2 TRBD1 . TRBV5-6 TGTGCCAGCAGCCTGGGACAGGGGGGCTACACCTTC CASSLGQGGYTF
TRBJ2-4 TRBD1 . TRBV19 TGTGCCAGTAGTACGGTAACAGGGGGCTCGACCAAAAACATTCAGTACTTC CASSTVTGGSTKNIQYF
TRBJ1-2 . . TRBV9 TGTGCCAGCAGCTCCTCCCGGGGGGCAGGGAAAAACTATGGCTACACCTTC CASSSSRGAGKNYGYTF
TRBJ1-1 . . TRBV10-3 TGTGCCATCAGTGAGCCGGGGCGGGGGGCGAACACTGAAGCTTTCTTT CAISEPGRGANTEAFF
TRBJ1-1 . few TRBV6-6 TGTGCCAGCAGATTACTGTTCAGGGATGAAGCTTTCTTT CASRLLFRDEAFF
TRBJ2-3 TRBD2 . TRBV6-4 TGTGCCAGCAGTGACTCTGCGGGGGGGGCAGATACGCAGTATTTT CASSDSAGGADTQYF
TRBJ2-1 TRBD2 . TRBV18 TGTGCCAGCTCACCAATGGGGGGGACTAGCGTCCGCTCCGATGAGCAGTTCTTC CASSPMGGTSVRSDEQFF
TRBJ2-1 . . TRBV4-2 TGTGCCAGCAGCCCTTGGCTAGGACTCTACAATGAGCAGTTCTTC CASSPWLGLYNEQFF
TRBJ1-2 . . TRBV6-6 TGTGCCAGCAGCTTCGGGACTACCGACGCCTATGGCTACACCTTC CASSFGTTDAYGYTF